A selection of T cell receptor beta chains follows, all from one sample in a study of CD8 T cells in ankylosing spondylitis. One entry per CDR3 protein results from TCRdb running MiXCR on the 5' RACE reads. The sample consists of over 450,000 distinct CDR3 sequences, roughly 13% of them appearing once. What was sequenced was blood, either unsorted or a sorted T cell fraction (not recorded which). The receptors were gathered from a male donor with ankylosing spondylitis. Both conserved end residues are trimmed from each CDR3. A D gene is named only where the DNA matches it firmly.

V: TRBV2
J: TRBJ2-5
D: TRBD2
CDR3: ASIPATSGKVTQY

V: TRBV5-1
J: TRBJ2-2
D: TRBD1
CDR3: ASSVRARGQNTGELF

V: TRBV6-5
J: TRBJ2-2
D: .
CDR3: ASSYSSRNTGELF

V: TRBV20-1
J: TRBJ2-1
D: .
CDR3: SASTASSYNEQF

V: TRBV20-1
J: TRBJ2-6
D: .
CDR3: SASPNSGANVLT

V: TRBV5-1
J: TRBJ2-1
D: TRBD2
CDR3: ASSLEGTSGYNEQF

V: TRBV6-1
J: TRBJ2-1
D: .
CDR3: ASSPLRGREKNNEQF

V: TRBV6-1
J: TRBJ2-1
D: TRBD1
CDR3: ASSPGQEDNEQF

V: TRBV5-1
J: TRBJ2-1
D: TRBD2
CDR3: ASSLGDYDEQF

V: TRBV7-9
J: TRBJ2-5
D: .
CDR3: ASSARTAQETQY

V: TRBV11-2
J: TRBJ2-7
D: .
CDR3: ASSLGQGPEQD

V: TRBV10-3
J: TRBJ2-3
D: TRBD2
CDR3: AISASGRDGTDTQY

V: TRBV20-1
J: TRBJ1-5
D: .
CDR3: SARDPGRGPQH

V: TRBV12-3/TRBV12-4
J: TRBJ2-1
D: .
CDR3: ASSRRELGEQF

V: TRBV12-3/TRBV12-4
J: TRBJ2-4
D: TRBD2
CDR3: ASSFQSAGGAKNIQY

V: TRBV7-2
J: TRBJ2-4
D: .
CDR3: ASSLDGQGWNIQY

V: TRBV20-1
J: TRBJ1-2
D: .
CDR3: SVPSSGRPGDGYT

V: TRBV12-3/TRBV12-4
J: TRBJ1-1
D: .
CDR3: ASILGGLAEAF

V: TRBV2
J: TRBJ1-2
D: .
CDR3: ASSESVGSGDDYGYT

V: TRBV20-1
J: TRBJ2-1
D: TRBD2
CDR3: SASGGSLPEQF